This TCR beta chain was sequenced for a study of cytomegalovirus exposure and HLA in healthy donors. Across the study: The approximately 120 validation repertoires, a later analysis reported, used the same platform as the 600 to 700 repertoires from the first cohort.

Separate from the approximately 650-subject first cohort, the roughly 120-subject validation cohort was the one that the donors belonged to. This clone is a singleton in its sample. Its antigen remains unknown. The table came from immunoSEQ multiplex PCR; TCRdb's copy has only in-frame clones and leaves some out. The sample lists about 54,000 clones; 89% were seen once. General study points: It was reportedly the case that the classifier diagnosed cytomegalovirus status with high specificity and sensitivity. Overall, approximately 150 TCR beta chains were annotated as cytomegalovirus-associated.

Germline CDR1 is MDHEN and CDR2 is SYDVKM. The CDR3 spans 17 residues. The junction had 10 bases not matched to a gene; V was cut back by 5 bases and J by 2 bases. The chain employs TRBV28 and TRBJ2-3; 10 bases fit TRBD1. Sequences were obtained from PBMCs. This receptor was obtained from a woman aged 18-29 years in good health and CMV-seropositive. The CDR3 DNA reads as TGTGCCAGCAGTCCGATAGACAGGGGGCGTCCCACAGATACGCAGTATTTT. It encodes CASSPIDRGRPTDTQYF.